This record looks at one T cell receptor beta chain sequence and its context. This sample is part of a study of blood T cell repertoires in COVID-19. Study overall: COVID-19 samples, acute and convalescent, were from the United States, Italy and Spain. The analysed material was cDNA or gDNA that came from T cells, B-cell-depleted T cells, or PBMCs.

Clones were sequenced by immunoSEQ multiplex PCR, and TCRdb holds only the in-frame ones, with some missing. The data hold about 39,000 clones, with 70% to 90% observed a single time. The TCR originated in a human donor in a cohort sampled during active COVID-19. The sequencing input was peripheral blood.

The CDR3 protein is CASSSTGGLMNTEAFF. The CDR3 bases are TGTGCCAGCAGTTCCACAGGGGGCCTGATGAACACTGAAGCTTTCTTT. This chain joins TRBV6-2 or TRBV6-3 and TRBJ1-1, with 9 bases fitting TRBD1. Germline assignment: CDR1 MNHEY and CDR2 SVGEGT. The CDR3 spans 16 residues. The V and J ends lost 4 bases and 0 bases, in that order; junction bases with no gene match: 6.